The 7 T cell receptor beta chains given below trace back to one sample, sequenced in a study of shared clonotypes between healthy human individuals. This table comes from immunoSEQ multiplex PCR, and its TCRdb copy is limited to in-frame clones, with some not included. This sample has approximately 330,000 clones; less than 75% occur once, and the top ten carry about 9.4%. Input material: memory CD4+ T cells sorted from blood. This sample's subset: CD45RA-negative fraction. Source of these receptors: a man aged 30-40 years in good health.

J is TRBJ2-7 and V is TRBV7-9; the match to TRBD1 covers 8 bases. The length of the CDR3 is 14 residues. Germline-derived CDR1 and CDR2 are SEHNR and FQNEAQ (reference sequence). V lost 1 base and J lost 2; bases outside the gene matches: 1. The CDR3 nucleotides read TGTGCCAGCAGCTTAGGACAGGGGACCTACGAGCAGTACTTC. It yields the protein CASSLGQGTYEQYF.

This chain uses TRBV9 with TRBJ2-1, with D tentatively TRBD2 (6 bases). This CDR3 has 16 residues. V lost 2 bases to trimming and J lost 2 bases, with 14 bases between them. Looked up from germline, CDR1 is SGDLS and CDR2 is YYNGEE. In DNA form, the CDR3 reads TGTGCCAGCAGCGTTGGGGGGAGTGACGCCTACAATGAGCAGTTCTTC. Residues: CASSVGGSDAYNEQFF. Using reference TRBV9 and TRBJ2-1 for the parts outside the CDR3, the full variable domain is DSGVTQTPKHLITATGQRVTLRCSPRSGDLSVYWYQQSLDQGLQFLIQYYNGEERAKGNILERFSAQQFPDLHSELNLSSLELGDSALYFCASSVGGSDAYNEQFFGPGTRLTVL.

In this sample, this clone turned up a few times. The chain carries TRBV2 and TRBJ1-3, with 8 bases identical to TRBD1. The CDR3 runs to 15 residues. V shed 3 bases, J shed 3 bases, and the junction held 4 bases outside the gene matches. Looked up from germline, CDR1 is SNHLY and CDR2 is FYNNEI. The CDR3 protein is CASSDQGAGGNTIYF. CDR3 nucleotides: TGTGCCAGCAGTGACCAGGGGGCAGGTGGAAACACCATATATTTT.

The chain links TRBV9 to TRBJ2-7; D might be TRBD1 or TRBD2, each matching 5 bases. Germline CDR1 and CDR2: SGDLS and YYNGEE. This CDR3 comprises 13 residues. Trimming took 4 bases from V and 6 from J, leaving 14 bases between them. CDR3 sequence reads: CASSSPGRTEQYF. The DNA of the CDR3 is TGTGCCAGCAGCTCCCCGGGGCGGACCGAGCAGTACTTC.

The CDR3 sequence is CASSLDSMNTGELFF. For the CDR3, the DNA is TGTGCCAGCAGTCTGGACTCCATGAACACCGGGGAGCTGTTTTTT. V gene TRBV6-6 combines with J gene TRBJ2-2, with D possibly being TRBD2 (5 bases). This CDR3 region has 15 residues. Germline CDR1 is MNHNY and CDR2 is SVGAGI (reference sequence). Trimming cost V 5 bases and J 1 base, with 11 bases left between them.

This chain connects TRBV5-1 to TRBJ2-3; D is unresolved. Trimming shortened V by 0 bases and J by 2 bases, and 4 bases separated the two germline ends. The CDR3 spans 13 residues. CDR1 and CDR2 (germline): SGHRS, YFSETQ. The DNA for the CDR3 is TGCGCCAGCAGCTTGGGACACACAGATACGCAGTATTTT. As protein: CASSLGHTDTQYF.

This rearrangement joins TRBV6-1 to TRBJ2-1; the D is unclear. Per the germline V gene, CDR1 is MNHNS and CDR2 is SASEGT. Between the trimmed V and J ends, which lost 2 bases and 2 bases, there was a span of 10 bases. The CDR3 runs 15 residues. The CDR3 loop reads CASSELERPYNEQFF. The CDR3 region has the DNA TGTGCCAGCAGTGAATTGGAGCGCCCCTACAATGAGCAGTTCTTC.